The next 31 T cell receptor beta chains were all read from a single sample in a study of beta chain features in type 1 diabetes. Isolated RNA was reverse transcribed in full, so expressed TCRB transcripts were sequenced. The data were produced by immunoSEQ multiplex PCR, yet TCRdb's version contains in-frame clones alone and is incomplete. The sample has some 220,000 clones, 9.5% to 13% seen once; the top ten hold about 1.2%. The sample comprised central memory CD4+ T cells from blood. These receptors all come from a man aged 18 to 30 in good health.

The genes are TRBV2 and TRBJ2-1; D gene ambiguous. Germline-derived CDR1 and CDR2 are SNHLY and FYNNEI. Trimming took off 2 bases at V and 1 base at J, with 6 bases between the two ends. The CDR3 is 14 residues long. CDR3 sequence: CASSELGSYNEQFF. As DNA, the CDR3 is TGTGCCAGCAGTGAACTCGGGTCCTACAATGAGCAGTTCTTC.

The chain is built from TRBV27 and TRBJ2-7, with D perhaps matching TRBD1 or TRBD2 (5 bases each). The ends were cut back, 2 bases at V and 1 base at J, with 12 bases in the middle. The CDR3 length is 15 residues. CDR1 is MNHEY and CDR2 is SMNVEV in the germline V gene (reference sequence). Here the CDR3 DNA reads TGTGCCAGCAGTTTACGCCGGGACGTATCCTACGAGCAGTACTTC. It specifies CASSLRRDVSYEQYF.

The CDR3 here is CAWSGGTSGRATDTQYF. DNA of the CDR3: TGTGCCTGGAGTGGAGGGACTAGCGGGAGGGCCACAGATACGCAGTATTTT. V is TRBV30 and J is TRBJ2-3; 16 nucleotides match TRBD2. The CDR3 is 17 amino acids. Germline V CDR1 and CDR2: GTSNPN, SVGIG (reference sequence). J lost 2 bases, V lost 1 base, and 3 bases had no gene match.

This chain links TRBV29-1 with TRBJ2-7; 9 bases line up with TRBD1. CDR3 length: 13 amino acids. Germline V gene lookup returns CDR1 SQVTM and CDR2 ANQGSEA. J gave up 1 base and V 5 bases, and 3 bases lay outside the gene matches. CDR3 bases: TGCAGCGTTTGGGACAGGGCATCCTACGAGCAGTACTTC. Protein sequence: CSVWDRASYEQYF.

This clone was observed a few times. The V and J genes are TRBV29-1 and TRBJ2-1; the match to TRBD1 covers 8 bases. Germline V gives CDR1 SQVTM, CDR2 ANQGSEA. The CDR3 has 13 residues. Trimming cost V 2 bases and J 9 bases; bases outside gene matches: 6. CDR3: CSVERQGFGEQFF. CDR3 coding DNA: TGCAGCGTTGAAAGACAGGGGTTTGGTGAGCAGTTCTTC.

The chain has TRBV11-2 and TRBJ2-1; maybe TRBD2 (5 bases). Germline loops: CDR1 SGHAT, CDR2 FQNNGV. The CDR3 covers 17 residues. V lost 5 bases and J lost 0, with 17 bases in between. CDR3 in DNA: TGTGCCAGCAGCAAAGGGAGTGGAGAAAGCTCCTACAATGAGCAGTTCTTC. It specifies CASSKGSGESSYNEQFF.

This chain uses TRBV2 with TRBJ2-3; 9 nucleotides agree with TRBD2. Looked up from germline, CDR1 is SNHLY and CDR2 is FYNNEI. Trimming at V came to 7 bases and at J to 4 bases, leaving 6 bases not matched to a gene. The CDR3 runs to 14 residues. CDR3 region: CASNVAGVADTQYF. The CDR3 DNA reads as TGTGCCAGCAATGTAGCGGGAGTGGCAGATACGCAGTATTTT. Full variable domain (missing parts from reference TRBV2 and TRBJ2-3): EPEVTQTPSHQVTQMGQEVILRCVPISNHLYFYWYRQILGQKVEFLVSFYNNEISEKSEIFDDQFSVERPDGSNFTLKIRSTKLEDSAMYFCASNVAGVADTQYFGPGTRLTVL.

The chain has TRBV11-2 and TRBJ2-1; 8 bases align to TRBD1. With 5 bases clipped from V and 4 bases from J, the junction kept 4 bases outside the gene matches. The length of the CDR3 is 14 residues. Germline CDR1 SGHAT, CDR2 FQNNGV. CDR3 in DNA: TGTGCCAGCAGCCAGGACAGGGAGTACAATGAGCAGTTCTTC. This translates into CASSQDREYNEQFF.

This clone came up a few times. The CDR3 bases are TGTGCCAGCAGTTTGGTGGGTACCGAGACCCAGTACTTC. Residues: CASSLVGTETQYF. The chain uses TRBV28 and TRBJ2-5; D remains unclear. This CDR3 is 13 amino acids long. V was pared by 3 bases and J by 5 bases, with 10 bases between. From germline, CDR1 is MDHEN and CDR2 SYDVKM. Full variable domain (rest looked up from reference TRBV28 and TRBJ2-5): DVKVTQSSRYLVKRTGEKVFLECVQDMDHENMFWYRQDPGLGLRLIYFSYDVKMKEKGDIPEGYSVSREKKERFSLILESASTNQTSMYLCASSLVGTETQYFGPGTRLLVL.

The CDR3 sequence is CASSLYRGQGGNEQFF. The CDR3 nucleotides read TGTGCCAGCAGCTTGTACCGGGGACAGGGCGGGAATGAGCAGTTCTTC. The V call is TRBV27, the J call TRBJ2-1; 9 positions match TRBD1. The CDR3 contains 16 residues. Losses at the gene ends were 6 bases for V and 7 bases for J; bases not matched to a gene: 13. Germline CDR1 and CDR2: MNHEY and SMNVEV (reference sequence).

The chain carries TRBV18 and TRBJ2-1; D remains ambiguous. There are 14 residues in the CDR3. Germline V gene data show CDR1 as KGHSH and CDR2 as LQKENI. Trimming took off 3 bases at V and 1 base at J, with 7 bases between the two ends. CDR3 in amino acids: CASSPVDSYNEQFF. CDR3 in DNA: TGTGCCAGCTCACCTGTGGATTCCTACAATGAGCAGTTCTTC.

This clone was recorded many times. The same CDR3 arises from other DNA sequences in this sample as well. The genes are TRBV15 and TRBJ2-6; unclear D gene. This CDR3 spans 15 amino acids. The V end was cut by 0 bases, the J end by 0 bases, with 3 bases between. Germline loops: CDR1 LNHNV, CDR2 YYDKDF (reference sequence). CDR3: CATSREGSGANVLTF. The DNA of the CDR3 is TGTGCCACCAGCAGAGAGGGCTCTGGGGCCAACGTCCTGACTTTC.

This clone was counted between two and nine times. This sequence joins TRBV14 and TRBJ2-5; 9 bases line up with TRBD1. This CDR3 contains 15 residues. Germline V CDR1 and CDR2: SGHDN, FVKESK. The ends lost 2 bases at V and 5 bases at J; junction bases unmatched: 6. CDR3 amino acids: CASSQWTGAGETQYF. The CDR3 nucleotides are TGTGCCAGCAGCCAATGGACAGGGGCAGGGGAGACCCAGTACTTC.

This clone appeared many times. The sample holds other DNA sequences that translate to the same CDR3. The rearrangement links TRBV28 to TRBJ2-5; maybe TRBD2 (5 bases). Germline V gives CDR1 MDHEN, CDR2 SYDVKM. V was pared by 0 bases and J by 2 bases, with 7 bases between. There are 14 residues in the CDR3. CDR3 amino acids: CASSLWDSQETQYF. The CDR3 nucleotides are TGTGCCAGCAGTTTATGGGACTCACAAGAGACCCAGTACTTC.

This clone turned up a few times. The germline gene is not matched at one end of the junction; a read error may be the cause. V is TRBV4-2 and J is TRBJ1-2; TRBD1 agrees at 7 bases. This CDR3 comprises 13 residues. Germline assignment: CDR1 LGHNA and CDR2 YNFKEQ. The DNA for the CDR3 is TGTGCCAGCAGCCAAGATTTGAGGGACAGCAACAACTTC. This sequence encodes CASSQDLRDSNNF.

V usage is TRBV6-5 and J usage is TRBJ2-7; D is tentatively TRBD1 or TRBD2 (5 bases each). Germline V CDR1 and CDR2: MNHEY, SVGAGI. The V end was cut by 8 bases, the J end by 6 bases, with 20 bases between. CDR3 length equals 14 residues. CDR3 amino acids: CASGMTGAPGEQYF. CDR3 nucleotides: TGTGCCAGCGGGATGACCGGGGCGCCAGGCGAGCAGTACTTC.

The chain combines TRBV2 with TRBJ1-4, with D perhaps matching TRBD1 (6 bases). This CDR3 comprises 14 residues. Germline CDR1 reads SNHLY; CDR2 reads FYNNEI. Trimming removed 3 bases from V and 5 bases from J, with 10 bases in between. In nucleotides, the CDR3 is TGTGCCAGCAGTGATCAGGGGAGAAATGAAAAACTGTTTTTT. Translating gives CASSDQGRNEKLFF.

The CDR3 protein is CASSLKSTHGYTF. The CDR3 nucleotides are TGTGCCAGCAGCCTTAAGAGTACCCATGGCTACACCTTC. The chain has TRBV7-8 and TRBJ1-2; no reliable D call. The V gene's germline CDR1 is SGHVS and CDR2 FQNEAQ. V was shortened by 5 bases and J by 6 bases, with 13 bases between the two germline ends. The CDR3 is made up of 13 amino acids.

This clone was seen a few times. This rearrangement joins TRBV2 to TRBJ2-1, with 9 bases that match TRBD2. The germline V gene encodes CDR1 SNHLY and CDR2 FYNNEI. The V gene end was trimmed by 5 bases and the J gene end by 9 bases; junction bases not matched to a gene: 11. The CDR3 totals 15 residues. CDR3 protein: CASSPLGGRGAEQFF. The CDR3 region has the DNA TGTGCCAGCAGTCCCCTTGGCGGGAGGGGGGCTGAGCAGTTCTTC. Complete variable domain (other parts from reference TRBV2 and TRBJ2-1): EPEVTQTPSHQVTQMGQEVILRCVPISNHLYFYWYRQILGQKVEFLVSFYNNEISEKSEIFDDQFSVERPDGSNFTLKIRSTKLEDSAMYFCASSPLGGRGAEQFFGPGTRLTVL.

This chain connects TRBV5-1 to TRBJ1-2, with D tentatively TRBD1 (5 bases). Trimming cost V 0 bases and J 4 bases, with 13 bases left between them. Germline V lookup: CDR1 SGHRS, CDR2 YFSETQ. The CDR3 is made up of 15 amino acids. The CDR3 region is CASSLDPQGSYGYTF. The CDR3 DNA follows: TGCGCCAGCAGCTTGGATCCCCAGGGATCCTATGGCTACACCTTC. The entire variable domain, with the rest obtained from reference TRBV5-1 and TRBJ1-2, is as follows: KAGVTQTPRYLIKTRGQQVTLSCSPISGHRSVSWYQQTPGQGLQFLFEYFSETQRNKGNFPGRFSGRQFSNSRSEMNVSTLELGDSALYLCASSLDPQGSYGYTFGSGTRLTVV.

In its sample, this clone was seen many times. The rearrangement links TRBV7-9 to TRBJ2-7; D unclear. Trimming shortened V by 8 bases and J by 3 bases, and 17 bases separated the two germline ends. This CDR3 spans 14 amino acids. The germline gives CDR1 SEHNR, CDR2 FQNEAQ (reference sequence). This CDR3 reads CASSLEGPYYEQYF. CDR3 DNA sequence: TGTGCCAGCTCCCTGGAAGGGCCATACTACGAGCAGTACTTC.

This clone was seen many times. The CDR3: CASSPLLDYEQYF. CDR3 nucleotides: TGTGCCAGCTCACCCCTACTCGATTACGAGCAGTACTTC. This rearrangement joins TRBV18 to TRBJ2-7; D not resolved. CDR3 length: 13 amino acids. Germline V lookup: CDR1 KGHSH, CDR2 LQKENI. The ends were cut back, 3 bases at V and 4 bases at J, with 10 bases in the middle. Using reference TRBV18 and TRBJ2-7 for the parts outside the CDR3, the full variable domain is NAGVMQNPRHLVRRRGQEARLRCSPMKGHSHVYWYRQLPEEGLKFMVYLQKENIIDESGMPKERFSAEFPKEGPSILRIQQVVRGDSAAYFCASSPLLDYEQYFGPGTRLTVT.

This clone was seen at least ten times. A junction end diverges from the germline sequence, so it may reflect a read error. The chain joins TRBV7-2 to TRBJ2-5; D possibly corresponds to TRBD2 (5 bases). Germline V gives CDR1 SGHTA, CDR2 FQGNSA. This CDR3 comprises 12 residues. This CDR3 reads CASSLAGAAQYF. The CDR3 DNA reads TGTGCCAGCAGCCTAGCAGGAGCGGCCCAGTACTTC.

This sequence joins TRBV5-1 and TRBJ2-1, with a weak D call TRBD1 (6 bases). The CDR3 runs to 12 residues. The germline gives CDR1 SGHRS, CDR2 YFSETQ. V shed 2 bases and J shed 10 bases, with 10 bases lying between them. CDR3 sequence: CASSFTGQEQFF. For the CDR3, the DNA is TGCGCCAGCAGCTTCACCGGACAGGAGCAGTTCTTC.

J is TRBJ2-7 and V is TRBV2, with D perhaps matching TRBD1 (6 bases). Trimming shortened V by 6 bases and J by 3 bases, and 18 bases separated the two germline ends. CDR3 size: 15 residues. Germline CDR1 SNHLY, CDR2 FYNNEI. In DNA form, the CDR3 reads TGTGCCAGCAGGGAACAGGGTTTAGAGAACTACGAGCAGTACTTC. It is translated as CASREQGLENYEQYF.

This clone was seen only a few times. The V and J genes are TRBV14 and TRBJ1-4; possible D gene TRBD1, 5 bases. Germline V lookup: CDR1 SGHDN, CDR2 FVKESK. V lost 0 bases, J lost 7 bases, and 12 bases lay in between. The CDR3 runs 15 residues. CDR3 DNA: TGTGCCAGCAGCCAAGATAGCGGGGCCGGTGAAAAACTGTTTTTT. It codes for CASSQDSGAGEKLFF.

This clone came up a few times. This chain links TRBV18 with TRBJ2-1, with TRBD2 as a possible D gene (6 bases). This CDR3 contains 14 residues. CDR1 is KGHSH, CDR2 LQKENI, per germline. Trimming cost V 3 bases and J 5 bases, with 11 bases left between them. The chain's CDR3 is CASSPKGLNNEQFF. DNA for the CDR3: TGTGCCAGCTCACCGAAGGGACTTAACAATGAGCAGTTCTTC.

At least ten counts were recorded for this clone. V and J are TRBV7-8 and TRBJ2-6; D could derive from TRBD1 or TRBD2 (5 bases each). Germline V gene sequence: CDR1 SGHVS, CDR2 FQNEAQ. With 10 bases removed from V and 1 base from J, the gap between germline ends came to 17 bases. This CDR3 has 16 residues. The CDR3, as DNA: TGTGCCACCTCCCCGGGACGGTTGTCTGGGGCCAACGTCCTGACTTTC. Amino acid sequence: CATSPGRLSGANVLTF.

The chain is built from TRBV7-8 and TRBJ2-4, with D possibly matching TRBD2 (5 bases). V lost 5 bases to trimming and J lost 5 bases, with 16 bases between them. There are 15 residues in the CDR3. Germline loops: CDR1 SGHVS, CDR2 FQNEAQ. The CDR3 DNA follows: TGTGCCAGCAGCGTTGGTACGGCGGGCCAAAACATTCAGTACTTC. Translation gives CASSVGTAGQNIQYF.

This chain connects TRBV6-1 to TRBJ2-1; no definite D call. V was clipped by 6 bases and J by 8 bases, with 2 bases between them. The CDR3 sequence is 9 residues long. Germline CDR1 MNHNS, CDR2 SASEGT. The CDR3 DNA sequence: TGTGCCAGCAGCCATGAGCAGTTCTTC. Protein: CASSHEQFF.

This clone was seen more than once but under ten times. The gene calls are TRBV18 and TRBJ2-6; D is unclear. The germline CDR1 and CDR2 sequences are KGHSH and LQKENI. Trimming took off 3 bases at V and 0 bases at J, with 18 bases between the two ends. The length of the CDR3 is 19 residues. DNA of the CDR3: TGTGCCAGCTCACCGATCCAGCTCGATATGAGCTCTGGGGCCAACGTCCTGACTTTC. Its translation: CASSPIQLDMSSGANVLTF.